This TCR beta chain was captured in a study of blood T cell repertoires in COVID-19. On the study more broadly: The cDNA or gDNA used as material had been derived from T cells, B-cell-depleted T cells, or PBMCs.

Measured with immunoSEQ multiplex PCR; TCRdb has only the in-frame clones, and not every one. This table has tens of thousands of clones, more than 80% appearing once. Germline loops: CDR1 SGHNT, CDR2 YENEEA. V dropped 5 bases and J dropped 7 bases, with 13 bases sitting between them. There are 13 residues in the CDR3. The V and J genes are TRBV11-3 and TRBJ2-3, with a tentative D call TRBD1 (5 bases). Sequences were obtained from peripheral blood. This receptor was obtained from a man aged 55 to 70 with COVID-19, enrolled during active disease. As DNA, the CDR3 is TGTGCCAGCAGCCCGTCGACAGCTAATACGCAGTATTTT. As protein: CASSPSTANTQYF.